This T cell receptor (beta chain) was sequenced for a study of CD8+ T cells in alopecia areata. Study as a whole: The duration of tofacitinib was 6 to 18 months, with 6 months off drug afterward.

Alopecia areata patients gave lesional scalp punch biopsies and peripheral blood samples. This clone was detected ten times or more. Its antigen is as yet unknown. Other DNA sequences within the sample encode an identical CDR3. General observations from the study: Normal skin contains resident alphabeta T cells, and these are also sequenced in scalp samples. Lesional tissue from the scalp (especially in alopecia totalis/universalis) showed higher clonality than normal scalp.

The authors extracted RNA and reverse transcribed it into cDNA as the sequencing template. Libraries were prepared by immunoSEQ multiplex PCR; TCRdb keeps only in-frame clonotypes and omits some of them. The repertoire holds around 140,000 clones, with about 47% as singletons. Between the trimmed V and J ends, which lost 1 base and 3 bases, there was a span of 4 bases. This CDR3 comprises 12 residues. CDR1 and CDR2 from the germline V gene are SGHAT and FQNNGV. The chain links TRBV11-2 to TRBJ2-7; D is unresolved. This specimen was CD8+ T cells sorted from blood, taken at week 0. The TCR was taken from a human donor with alopecia areata. CDR3 sequence (DNA): TGTGCCAGCAGCTTAGGGGTCTACGAGCAGTACTTC. Its protein product is CASSLGVYEQYF.